One sample yielded the 25 T cell receptor beta chains listed below, sequenced in a study of shared clonotypes between healthy human individuals. Using immunoSEQ multiplex PCR, the repertoire was profiled, and TCRdb retains in-frame clones only, with some absent. This sample has about 2.4 million clones, with roughly 93% found just once. The source material was naive CD4+ T cells from PBMCs. This sample's subset: CD45RA+ positively selected. The receptor source for this set is a man between 18 and 29 years old in good health. Some clones in this sample may be carry-over from other donors' samples.

The gene calls are TRBV28 and TRBJ1-3; no definite D call. V gave up 7 bases and J gave up 2 bases, with 12 bases separating them. Germline loops: CDR1 MDHEN, CDR2 SYDVKM. The length of the CDR3 is 14 residues. CDR3 sequence reads: CASTRAYPGNTIYF. CDR3 sequence (DNA): TGTGCCAGCACCAGAGCTTATCCTGGAAACACCATATATTTT. Supplemented by reference TRBV28 and TRBJ1-3, the full variable domain reads DVKVTQSSRYLVKRTGEKVFLECVQDMDHENMFWYRQDPGLGLRLIYFSYDVKMKEKGDIPEGYSVSREKKERFSLILESASTNQTSMYLCASTRAYPGNTIYFGEGSWLTVV.

The chain recombines TRBV4-3 with TRBJ2-7; D is possibly TRBD2 (5 bases). The CDR3 spans 15 residues. Looked up from germline, CDR1 is LGHNA and CDR2 is YSLEER. V dropped 4 bases and J dropped 0 bases, with 13 bases sitting between them. CDR3 DNA sequence: TGCGCCAGCAGCCTAAGAAGCGGAAGCTCCTACGAGCAGTACTTC. This codes for CASSLRSGSSYEQYF.

This chain joins TRBV5-1 and TRBJ2-1, with 9 nucleotides matching TRBD2. This CDR3 has 17 amino acids. J lost 0 bases, V lost 4 bases, and 8 bases had no gene match. CDR1 is SGHRS, CDR2 YFSETQ, per germline. CDR3 DNA: TGCGCCAGCAGCCTACCTAGCGGGACTAGCTCCTACAATGAGCAGTTCTTC. As protein: CASSLPSGTSSYNEQFF.

The chain employs TRBV30 and TRBJ1-2; 9 bases line up with TRBD1. This CDR3 comprises 16 residues. Losses at the gene ends were 2 bases for V and 4 bases for J; bases not matched to a gene: 11. CDR1 is GTSNPN, CDR2 SVGIG, per germline (reference sequence). CDR3 DNA: TGTGCCTGGAGTTCACCGCCGGGACAGGGCATCTATGGCTACACCTTC. Protein product: CAWSSPPGQGIYGYTF.

This clone has just a few counts. The CDR3 region has the DNA TGTGCCAGCAGCTTTACGATACCCGACTCAGAAGCTTTCTTT. Translating gives CASSFTIPDSEAFF. The chain employs TRBV7-9 and TRBJ1-1; D not resolved. V lost 3 bases, J lost 8 bases, and 16 bases lay in between. Germline CDR1 is SEHNR and CDR2 is FQNEAQ (reference sequence). The CDR3 has 14 amino acids.

This chain joins TRBV2 and TRBJ1-1, with D unclear. The length of the CDR3 is 15 residues. Trimming stripped 5 bases from V and 1 base from J, with 14 bases between. Germline V gives CDR1 SNHLY, CDR2 FYNNEI. The CDR3 DNA reads TGTGCCAGCAGTCCGACCCCCAGGTCGAACACTGAAGCTTTCTTT. Protein: CASSPTPRSNTEAFF.

As concerns this clone: This sample includes further DNA sequences coding for the same CDR3. The V call is TRBV2, the J call TRBJ1-5, with D hard to call. Germline loops: CDR1 SNHLY, CDR2 FYNNEI. Trimming left V 1 base short and J 3 bases short, with 7 bases between. The CDR3 totals 14 residues. The CDR3 coding sequence is TGTGCCAGCAGTGAAGGGGTCTTCAATCAGCCCCAGCATTTT. The encoded protein is CASSEGVFNQPQHF.

The CDR3 loop is CSVERDLTVNTEAFF. In nucleotides, the CDR3 is TGCAGCGTTGAGCGGGACCTAACCGTTAACACTGAAGCTTTCTTT. The chain combines TRBV29-1 with TRBJ1-1, with D tentatively TRBD1 (5 bases). Trimming removed 3 bases from V and 2 bases from J, with 16 bases in between. This CDR3 region has 15 residues. Germline V gene lookup returns CDR1 SQVTM and CDR2 ANQGSEA.

Turning to this clone: Additional DNA sequences in this sample encode the identical CDR3. This rearrangement joins TRBV28 to TRBJ2-7; 11 bases line up with TRBD2. This CDR3 has 16 residues. Germline values: CDR1 MDHEN, CDR2 SYDVKM. The trim removed 8 bases at V and 3 bases at J, leaving 12 bases unmatched. Here the CDR3 DNA reads TGTGCCAGCTCCTTAGGGGGGACTAGCGGAAACTACGAGCAGTACTTC. It codes for CASSLGGTSGNYEQYF.

This chain links TRBV4-1 with TRBJ2-3, with D perhaps being TRBD1 or TRBD2 (5 bases each). The germline CDR1 and CDR2 sequences are MGHRA and YSYEKL. CDR3 length: 17 residues. The ends were cut back, 4 bases at V and 10 bases at J, with 27 bases in the middle. CDR3 region: CASSPPAAKSEGYSQYF. CDR3 DNA: TGCGCCAGCAGCCCGCCAGCAGCCAAGAGTGAGGGGTATTCGCAGTATTTT.

CDR3 in amino acids: CASSWGTRESGYTF. CDR3 DNA: TGCGCCAGCAGCTGGGGAACCAGGGAGTCTGGCTACACCTTC. The V call is TRBV5-1, the J call TRBJ1-2; D is perhaps TRBD1 (5 bases). CDR1 is SGHRS and CDR2 is YFSETQ in the germline V gene. Trimming removed 3 bases from V and 7 bases from J, with 16 bases in between. This CDR3 spans 14 amino acids.

Details on this clone: Different DNA sequences within this sample yield the same CDR3. This rearrangement joins TRBV5-1 to TRBJ1-5; D is uncertain. This CDR3 has 15 residues. V was cut by 0 bases and J by 1 base, with 8 bases left in between. Per germline, CDR1 SGHRS and CDR2 YFSETQ. DNA of the CDR3: TGCGCCAGCAGCTTGGGAGGGTCGAGCAATCAGCCCCAGCATTTT. Translation: CASSLGGSSNQPQHF.

The chain recombines TRBV5-3 with TRBJ2-7; D is ambiguous. TRBV5-3 is known as an ORF, though its function is uncertain. V lost 4 bases to trimming and J lost 3 bases, with 11 bases between them. CDR3 length: 13 amino acids. The CDR3 is CARSPYPDYEQYF. CDR3 coding DNA: TGTGCCAGAAGCCCCTATCCGGACTACGAGCAGTACTTC.

V gene TRBV6-1 combines with J gene TRBJ2-7, with no clear D. The germline V gene has CDR1 MNHNS and CDR2 SASEGT. Trimming shortened V by 2 bases and J by 10 bases, and 12 bases separated the two germline ends. The CDR3 is 12 amino acids. DNA of the CDR3: TGTGCCAGCAGTGAACTTAGAGGCTCCCAGTACTTC. Translated: CASSELRGSQYF.

V gene TRBV7-8 combines with J gene TRBJ1-5; D is perhaps TRBD1 (6 bases). From germline, CDR1 is SGHVS and CDR2 FQNEAQ. This CDR3 comprises 14 residues. Deletions cut 5 bases from V and 15 bases from J, with 23 bases between. The CDR3, as DNA: TGTGCCAGCAGCCCCCACCGGGGGCCCGGTTGGTGGCATTTT. Its translation: CASSPHRGPGWWHF.

The chain is built from TRBV7-6 and TRBJ1-5, with 8 bases lining up with TRBD1. V was pared by 1 base and J by 7 bases, with 3 bases of the junction left unmatched. From germline, CDR1 is SGHVS and CDR2 FNYEAQ. The CDR3 has 14 amino acids. CDR3 in amino acids: CASSLGDRGQPQHF. In DNA form, the CDR3 reads TGTGCCAGCAGCTTAGGAGACAGGGGACAGCCCCAGCATTTT. Complete variable domain (other parts from reference TRBV7-6 and TRBJ1-5): GAGVSQSPRYKVTKRGQDVALRCDPISGHVSLYWYRQALGQGPEFLTYFNYEAQQDKSGLPNDRFSAERPEGSISTLTIQRTEQRDSAMYRCASSLGDRGQPQHFGDGTRLSIL.

The V call is TRBV9, the J call TRBJ2-3; 14 nucleotides line up with TRBD2. Trimming removed 5 bases from V and 4 bases from J; junction bases left unmatched: 0. In germline, CDR1 is SGDLS, CDR2 YYNGEE. This CDR3 region has 14 residues. The CDR3 sequence is CASRGLAGADTQYF. CDR3 sequence (DNA): TGTGCCAGCAGGGGACTAGCGGGAGCAGATACGCAGTATTTT. Full variable domain (missing parts from reference TRBV9 and TRBJ2-3): DSGVTQTPKHLITATGQRVTLRCSPRSGDLSVYWYQQSLDQGLQFLIQYYNGEERAKGNILERFSAQQFPDLHSELNLSSLELGDSALYFCASRGLAGADTQYFGPGTRLTVL.

The chain recombines TRBV6-1 with TRBJ2-1, with TRBD2 matching over 8 bases. This CDR3 spans 15 amino acids. V lost 2 bases and J lost 7; bases outside the gene matches: 7. The germline CDR1 and CDR2 sequences are MNHNS and SASEGT. The CDR3 region is CASSESGLVWNEQFF. As DNA, the CDR3 is TGTGCCAGCAGTGAATCGGGACTAGTATGGAATGAGCAGTTCTTC.

V usage is TRBV5-1 and J usage is TRBJ2-7; 7 positions match TRBD1. The trim removed 7 bases at V and 3 bases at J, leaving 19 bases unmatched. This CDR3 has 17 amino acids. The germline V gene has CDR1 SGHRS and CDR2 YFSETQ. Here the CDR3 reads CASSSATGSNRGYEQYF. The CDR3 region has the DNA TGCGCCAGCTCGTCCGCGACAGGGTCGAACAGGGGCTACGAGCAGTACTTC.

Details on this clone: The sample has other DNA sequences that encode this CDR3 too. The genes are TRBV28 and TRBJ1-1; 8 bases are shared with TRBD1. This CDR3 has 14 residues. Trimming at V came to 4 bases and at J to 4 bases, leaving 5 bases not matched to a gene. From germline, CDR1 is MDHEN and CDR2 SYDVKM. CDR3 in amino acids: CASSSPGGSTEAFF. CDR3 nucleotides: TGTGCCAGCAGTTCCCCAGGGGGCTCCACTGAAGCTTTCTTT.

The chain is built from TRBV10-2 and TRBJ2-1, with D maybe TRBD2 (6 bases). CDR1 and CDR2 from the germline V gene are WSHSY and SAAADI. V was shortened by 5 bases and J by 7 bases, with 12 bases between the two germline ends. The CDR3 contains 13 residues. The CDR3 here is CASSRGGENEQFF. The CDR3 DNA follows: TGCGCCAGCAGTCGAGGCGGGGAGAATGAGCAGTTCTTC.

Note on this clone: The sample has other DNA sequences that encode this CDR3 too. This chain joins TRBV28 and TRBJ2-3, with 9 bases aligning to TRBD2. This CDR3 is built from 16 residues. Trimming removed 4 bases from V and 2 bases from J; junction bases left unmatched: 7. The germline CDR1 and CDR2 sequences are MDHEN and SYDVKM. Here the CDR3 reads CASSSLLAGDTDTQYF. The CDR3 coding sequence is TGTGCCAGCAGTTCTCTCTTAGCGGGGGACACAGATACGCAGTATTTT.

The rearrangement links TRBV28 to TRBJ2-6, with unresolved D. The CDR3 totals 16 residues. The germline gives CDR1 MDHEN, CDR2 SYDVKM. The V end lost 3 bases, the J end lost 4 bases, and 13 bases lay between the germline ends. The CDR3 nucleotides read TGTGCCAGCAGTTTTTTTGTCAAAAGGGGGGCCAACGTCCTGACTTTC. The encoded protein is CASSFFVKRGANVLTF.

The V and J genes are TRBV28 and TRBJ2-7, with D hard to call. The germline gives CDR1 MDHEN, CDR2 SYDVKM. CDR3 length equals 15 residues. V shed 4 bases and J shed 3 bases, with 16 bases lying between them. CDR3: CASSSPGAGYYEQYF. The CDR3 nucleotides are TGTGCCAGCAGTTCCCCCGGCGCTGGGTACTACGAGCAGTACTTC.

The chain's CDR3 is CASSAPGQGGYTF. The CDR3 region has the DNA TGTGCCAGCAGTGCCCCGGGACAGGGTGGCTACACCTTC. The chain has TRBV28 and TRBJ1-2, with 9 bases lining up with TRBD1. CDR3 length: 13 residues. The V gene end was trimmed by 5 bases and the J gene end by 7 bases; junction bases not matched to a gene: 5. Germline CDR1 and CDR2: MDHEN and SYDVKM.